One and the same sample provided the 31 T cell receptor beta chains below, sequenced in a study of patients and donors after allogeneic stem cell transplantation (dated by TCRdb to 2018 to 2021). The library was built by means of RT-PCR. Sequencing used a NextSeq 550. Starting from the raw public reads, TCRdb applied fastp trimming at Q25, assembled clones with MiXCR and retained in-frame beta chains. Under each unique CDR3 protein, matching rows form one entry showing the most common genes and DNA. Across this sample there are about 200,000 distinct CDR3 sequences, with 35% to 45% seen only once. Roughly 12% of the sample comes from the top ten. Sequencing was performed on blood, either unsorted or a sorted T cell fraction (not recorded which). The receptors here all came from a human donor who was either an allogeneic HSCT recipient or a stem cell or donor lymphocyte infusion donor (not recorded which). It is not recorded whose cells these are; they may come from a transplant donor.

V usage is TRBV5-1 and J usage is TRBJ1-1; D may be TRBD1 (5 bases). The CDR3 runs 14 residues. Germline CDR1 reads SGHRS; CDR2 reads YFSETQ. Trimming stripped 4 bases from V and 1 base from J, with 11 bases between. The CDR3 region has the DNA TGCGCCAGCAGCCCGACAGAGGGGAACACTGAAGCTTTCTTT. Translating it yields CASSPTEGNTEAFF. Using reference TRBV5-1 and TRBJ1-1 for the parts outside the CDR3, the full variable domain is KAGVTQTPRYLIKTRGQQVTLSCSPISGHRSVSWYQQTPGQGLQFLFEYFSETQRNKGNFPGRFSGRQFSNSRSEMNVSTLELGDSALYLCASSPTEGNTEAFFGQGTRLTVV.

This sequence joins TRBV29-1 and TRBJ2-2; D gene ambiguous. Between the trimmed V and J ends, which lost 6 bases and 3 bases, there was a span of 8 bases. CDR3 size: 12 residues. Germline lookup yields CDR1 SQVTM and CDR2 ANQGSEA. CDR3 protein: CSVRAYTGELFF. In nucleotides, the CDR3 is TGCAGCGTCCGGGCCTACACCGGGGAGCTGTTTTTT.

The J gene is TRBJ1-3, the V gene TRBV28; no clear D. The V end was cut by 1 base, the J end by 4 bases, with 11 bases between. This CDR3 spans 15 amino acids. Germline V gene data show CDR1 as MDHEN and CDR2 as SYDVKM. CDR3 sequence: CASSLSPPQGNTIYF. DNA of the CDR3: TGTGCCAGCAGTTTATCGCCCCCTCAGGGAAACACCATATATTTT.

This rearrangement joins TRBV11-2 to TRBJ2-7; D may be TRBD1 (5 bases). Germline CDR1 and CDR2: SGHAT and FQNNGV. V gave up 4 bases and J gave up 5 bases, with 12 bases separating them. The CDR3 is 13 residues long. The CDR3 sequence: CASSSRGVNEQYF. Written as DNA, the CDR3 is TGTGCCAGCAGCTCTAGGGGTGTCAACGAGCAGTACTTC.

This clonotype was seen more than once but under ten times. The chain is built from TRBV20-1 and TRBJ2-7, with TRBD1 identical over 10 bases. CDR1 DFQATT and CDR2 SNEGSKA come from the germline V gene (reference sequence). J was trimmed by 3 bases and V by 4 bases; bases with no gene match: 6. This CDR3 has 14 amino acids. Written as DNA, the CDR3 is TGCAGTGCTACCCGGGACAGGGGATTCTACGAGCAGTACTTC. This gives the protein CSATRDRGFYEQYF.

V and J are TRBV7-9 and TRBJ2-7; D is perhaps TRBD2 (6 bases). In germline, CDR1 is SEHNR, CDR2 FQNEAQ (reference sequence). V shed 3 bases and J shed 6 bases, with 18 bases lying between them. This CDR3 spans 15 amino acids. CDR3 sequence (DNA): TGTGCCAGCAGCTTTCCGGGGGACCACATCTTCGAGCAGTACTTC. Translating gives CASSFPGDHIFEQYF.

The J gene is TRBJ2-6, the V gene TRBV27, with 7 nucleotides matching TRBD2. The length of the CDR3 is 18 residues. The junction had 7 bases not matched to a gene; V was cut back by 1 base and J by 1 base. Germline loops: CDR1 MNHEY, CDR2 SMNVEV (reference sequence). Written as DNA, the CDR3 is TGTGCCAGCAGTTTATTTGGGGGGGATTGGTCTGGGGCCAACGTCCTGACTTTC. Amino acid sequence: CASSLFGGDWSGANVLTF.

V is TRBV7-9 and J is TRBJ1-1; a possible D gene is TRBD1 (5 bases). The CDR3 has 15 amino acids. V lost 1 base, J lost 1 base, and 10 bases lay in between. CDR1 SEHNR and CDR2 FQNEAQ come from the germline V gene (reference sequence). The CDR3 coding sequence is TGTGCCAGCAGCTTAGTTAGGGGAGGGAACACTGAAGCTTTCTTT. It yields the protein CASSLVRGGNTEAFF.

V usage is TRBV9 and J usage is TRBJ1-2; 8 bases agree with TRBD1. From germline, CDR1 is SGDLS and CDR2 YYNGEE. V lost 4 bases to trimming and J lost 8 bases; unmatched junction nucleotides: 7. The CDR3 contains 13 residues. The CDR3 DNA follows: TGTGCCAGCAGCCTGGACAGGGTGAAGGGCTACACCTTC. Translating gives CASSLDRVKGYTF.

The chain carries TRBV20-1 and TRBJ1-5; 8 positions agree with TRBD1. V trimming: 4 bases; J trimming: 5 bases; junction bases outside the gene matches: 4. The CDR3 has 13 residues. The germline CDR1 and CDR2 sequences are DFQATT and SNEGSKA (reference sequence). The CDR3 region is CSATDRGDQPQHF. The DNA for the CDR3 is TGCAGTGCTACTGACAGGGGAGATCAGCCCCAGCATTTT.

This clonotype was seen ten or more times. The J gene is TRBJ2-7, the V gene TRBV29-1; D gene ambiguous. V gave up 1 base and J gave up 2 bases, with 9 bases separating them. The CDR3 has 13 amino acids. In germline, CDR1 is SQVTM, CDR2 ANQGSEA. DNA for the CDR3: TGCAGCGTTGAAGGGGAAGGGACCTACGAGCAGTACTTC. Translation: CSVEGEGTYEQYF.

The chain employs TRBV28 and TRBJ1-2; TRBD1 agrees at 9 bases. CDR3 size: 15 residues. V dropped 0 bases and J dropped 4; count of bases not matched to a gene: 3. Germline lookup yields CDR1 MDHEN and CDR2 SYDVKM. CDR3 coding DNA: TGTGCCAGCAGTTTATGGGGACAGGGAGTCTATGGCTACACCTTC. Protein: CASSLWGQGVYGYTF.

The chain uses TRBV18 and TRBJ1-3; D unclear. The length of the CDR3 is 16 residues. Deletions cut 3 bases from V and 0 bases from J, with 12 bases between. The germline gives CDR1 KGHSH, CDR2 LQKENI. The CDR3 loop is CASSPVLGNSGNTIYF. The CDR3 DNA is TGTGCCAGCTCACCGGTACTAGGGAACTCTGGAAACACCATATATTTT.

The chain has TRBV10-1 and TRBJ2-3; D gene ambiguous. The CDR3 is made up of 13 amino acids. The V end was cut by 0 bases, the J end by 5 bases, with 6 bases between. From germline, CDR1 is WNHNN and CDR2 SYGVQD (reference sequence). Here the CDR3 reads CASSESNGDTQYF. CDR3 nucleotide sequence: TGCGCCAGCAGTGAGTCGAACGGAGATACGCAGTATTTT.

This clonotype was seen once. The chain couples TRBV18 to TRBJ1-1; no definite D call. Germline V gene sequence: CDR1 KGHSH, CDR2 LQKENI. The CDR3 runs to 16 residues. Deletions cut 2 bases from V and 0 bases from J, with 13 bases between. This CDR3 reads CASSPDGLILNTEAFF. The CDR3 DNA reads TGTGCCAGCTCACCAGACGGACTAATATTGAACACTGAAGCTTTCTTT.

A few counts support this clonotype. CDR3 DNA sequence: TGTGCCAGCAGCCAAGGAGGGGACATCAATTCACCCCTCCACTTT. Amino acids: CASSQGGDINSPLHF. This chain joins TRBV3-1 and TRBJ1-6, with D possibly TRBD1 on 6 matching bases. Germline CDR1 reads LGHDT; CDR2 reads YNNKEL (reference sequence). The length of the CDR3 is 15 residues. V was cut by 1 base and J by 7 bases, with 11 bases left in between.

This chain joins TRBV5-1 and TRBJ2-2, with 7 bases aligning to TRBD1. V lost 3 bases and J lost 2; bases outside the gene matches: 4. The CDR3 totals 15 residues. Germline V gives CDR1 SGHRS, CDR2 YFSETQ. The CDR3 coding sequence is TGCGCCAGCAGCTGGTCAGGGGGTAACACCGGGGAGCTGTTTTTT. This gives the protein CASSWSGGNTGELFF.

This clonotype was picked up a small number of times. The CDR3 spells CASSQDSLPNNEQFF. The CDR3 nucleotides are TGTGCCAGCAGCCAAGATTCCCTCCCCAACAATGAGCAGTTCTTC. The chain couples TRBV3-1 to TRBJ2-1, with no clear D. The CDR3 totals 15 residues. V was pared by 0 bases and J by 5 bases, with 11 bases between. Germline values: CDR1 LGHDT, CDR2 YNNKEL (reference sequence).

The chain carries TRBV4-3 and TRBJ2-5; D is unclear. V lost 0 bases and J lost 2, with 7 bases in between. CDR3 length: 14 residues. Germline V gene data show CDR1 as LGHNA and CDR2 as YSLEER. As DNA, the CDR3 is TGCGCCAGCAGCCAAGAAGGCGATCAAGAGACCCAGTACTTC. Its translation is CASSQEGDQETQYF.

In this sample, this clonotype turned up once. The chain is built from TRBV28 and TRBJ1-4, with 10 bases fitting TRBD1. Unmatched junction bases numbered 6, after V lost 6 bases and J lost 8 bases. From germline, CDR1 is MDHEN and CDR2 SYDVKM. This CDR3 is built from 14 residues. The CDR3 DNA sequence: TGTGCCAGCAGCCGGGACAGGGGTAGCGAAAAACTGTTTTTT. Translation gives CASSRDRGSEKLFF.

The CDR3, as DNA: TGCGCCAGCAGCCAGCCGGGGGGAGGGGCTCCGGAAAAACTGTTTTTT. This sequence encodes CASSQPGGGAPEKLFF. V is TRBV4-1 and J is TRBJ1-4; D may be TRBD1 (5 bases). The length of the CDR3 is 16 residues. The germline gives CDR1 MGHRA, CDR2 YSYEKL. V lost 3 bases and J lost 8, with 19 bases in between.

This clonotype was counted between two and nine times. The chain is built from TRBV20-1 and TRBJ1-1, with D hard to call. Germline CDR1 DFQATT, CDR2 SNEGSKA (reference sequence). Between the trimmed V and J ends, which lost 6 bases and 1 base, there was a span of 12 bases. This CDR3 has 13 residues. CDR3 in amino acids: CSAAALRNTEAFF. Here the CDR3 DNA reads TGCAGTGCAGCTGCATTGAGGAACACTGAAGCTTTCTTT.

This clonotype was observed a few times. This chain uses TRBV20-1 with TRBJ2-7; TRBD2 might be the D (5 bases). This CDR3 has 11 residues. V was clipped by 6 bases and J by 1 base, with 7 bases between them. In germline, CDR1 is DFQATT, CDR2 SNEGSKA (reference sequence). The CDR3 is CSATGSYEQYF. The CDR3 coding sequence is TGCAGTGCAACGGGATCCTACGAGCAGTACTTC.

The chain couples TRBV10-2 to TRBJ2-7; maybe TRBD2 (6 bases). Germline V gene data show CDR1 as WSHSY and CDR2 as SAAADI. The ends were cut back, 1 base at V and 0 bases at J, with 10 bases in the middle. The CDR3 length is 15 residues. The CDR3 region has the DNA TGCGCCAGCAGTGAGTTTGTTAGCGGCTCCTACGAGCAGTACTTC. Protein sequence: CASSEFVSGSYEQYF.

A few counts support this clonotype. One end of the junction varies from germline; a read error may be responsible. This chain joins TRBV15 and TRBJ1-1; D is unclear. The CDR3 runs to 14 residues. In germline, CDR1 is LNHNV, CDR2 YYDKDF (reference sequence). In DNA, the CDR3 is TGTGCCACCAGAAGAGATACCCTCCCCACTGAAGCTTTCTTT. Protein sequence: CATRRDTLPTEAFF. Based on the CDR3 plus reference TRBV15 and TRBJ1-1, the full variable domain is DAMVIQNPRYQVTQFGKPVTLSCSQTLNHNVMYWYQQKSSQAPKLLFHYYDKDFNNEADTPDNFQSRRPNTSFCFLDIRSPGLGDTAMYLCATRRDTLPTEAFFGQGTRLTVV.

This chain joins TRBV29-1 and TRBJ1-2, with D possibly matching TRBD1 (5 bases). V was clipped by 0 bases and J by 4 bases, with 9 bases between them. This CDR3 region has 13 residues. Germline V gene lookup returns CDR1 SQVTM and CDR2 ANQGSEA. CDR3 sequence (DNA): TGCAGCGTTGAAGATCAGGGTATCTATGGCTACACCTTC. Encoded protein: CSVEDQGIYGYTF.

The rearrangement uses TRBV5-1 and TRBJ2-7; maybe TRBD2 (5 bases). Between the trimmed V and J ends, which lost 4 bases and 6 bases, there was a span of 11 bases. CDR3 length: 12 amino acids. Germline V gene data show CDR1 as SGHRS and CDR2 as YFSETQ. The DNA for the CDR3 is TGCGCCAGCAGCCCGCAAGAGGGCGAGCAGTACTTC. As protein: CASSPQEGEQYF.

This clonotype was observed a handful of times. The chain is built from TRBV5-1 and TRBJ1-6; tentatively, D is TRBD1 (6 bases). Trimming took off 2 bases at V and 6 bases at J, with 12 bases between the two ends. This CDR3 region has 15 residues. Germline V lookup: CDR1 SGHRS, CDR2 YFSETQ. This CDR3 is CASSLSGQSNSPLHF. The DNA for the CDR3 is TGCGCCAGCAGCTTATCAGGACAGAGTAATTCACCCCTCCACTTT.

This chain connects TRBV9 to TRBJ1-2; no reliable D call. CDR3 size: 12 residues. The germline V gene has CDR1 SGDLS and CDR2 YYNGEE. V lost 3 bases and J 8 bases, leaving 11 bases between the germline ends. CDR3 in amino acids: CASSASTPGYTF. CDR3 DNA: TGTGCCAGCAGCGCCTCGACCCCCGGCTACACCTTC.

This clonotype was recorded once. The CDR3 coding sequence is TGTGCCACCAGTGTGGGGAACAATGAGCAGTTCTTC. The encoded protein is CATSVGNNEQFF. J is TRBJ2-1 and V is TRBV24-1; no definite D call. Germline V gives CDR1 KGHDR, CDR2 SFDVKD. The CDR3 is 12 residues long. V shed 5 bases and J shed 5 bases, with 6 bases lying between them.

Only a few counts were recorded for this clonotype. The CDR3 sequence: CASSLDLGLYGYTF. The DNA for the CDR3 is TGCGCCAGCAGCTTGGATCTGGGCCTGTATGGCTACACCTTC. This chain uses TRBV5-1 with TRBJ1-2; D unresolved. This CDR3 comprises 14 residues. V lost 0 bases and J lost 5, with 11 bases in between. The germline V gene encodes CDR1 SGHRS and CDR2 YFSETQ. The full variable domain, completed using reference TRBV5-1 and TRBJ1-2, is KAGVTQTPRYLIKTRGQQVTLSCSPISGHRSVSWYQQTPGQGLQFLFEYFSETQRNKGNFPGRFSGRQFSNSRSEMNVSTLELGDSALYLCASSLDLGLYGYTFGSGTRLTVV.